The 20 T cell receptor beta chains below come from one sample, sequenced in a study of T cells after yellow fever vaccination. TCRdb processed the 5' RACE reads anew with MiXCR; each CDR3 protein has one entry. In the table there are approximately 550,000 distinct CDR3 sequences, around an eighth of which are singletons. Sample: PBMCs, taken on the day of the yellow fever booster vaccination. These receptors all come from a man aged 25 to 45 who received the YFV17D yellow fever vaccine.

This clonotype was detected many times. This chain joins TRBV5-1 and TRBJ2-4; TRBD2 aligns across 11 bases. This CDR3 has 15 residues. V shed 3 bases and J 7 bases; nucleotides not matched to a gene: 6. Looked up from germline, CDR1 is SGHRS and CDR2 is YFSETQ. The CDR3 DNA reads as TGCGCCAGCAGCTATACTAGCGGGGGATCGAACATTCAGTACTTC. Its protein is CASSYTSGGSNIQYF. Supplemented by reference TRBV5-1 and TRBJ2-4, the full variable domain reads KAGVTQTPRYLIKTRGQQVTLSCSPISGHRSVSWYQQTPGQGLQFLFEYFSETQRNKGNFPGRFSGRQFSNSRSEMNVSTLELGDSALYLCASSYTSGGSNIQYFGAGTRLSVL.

V gene TRBV30 combines with J gene TRBJ2-7; the match to TRBD1 covers 9 bases. V gave up 4 bases and J gave up 3 bases; unmatched junction bases: 19. Germline V gene lookup returns CDR1 GTSNPN and CDR2 SVGIG (reference sequence). The CDR3 covers 18 residues. CDR3 DNA: TGTGCCTGGAAAGCTCCCATTGACTGGACAGGGGAGCTCTACGAGCAGTACTTC. Residues: CAWKAPIDWTGELYEQYF.

This clonotype turned up a few times. This sequence joins TRBV20-1 and TRBJ2-7; D gene uncertain. Germline V gene data show CDR1 as DFQATT and CDR2 as SNEGSKA (reference sequence). The V and J ends lost 6 bases and 0 bases respectively, with 12 bases between them. CDR3 length: 13 residues. The CDR3 reads CSATTRDSYEQYF. In DNA form, the CDR3 reads TGCAGTGCCACCACCCGCGACTCCTACGAGCAGTACTTC.

This clonotype came up a few times. The chain combines TRBV7-2 with TRBJ1-2; unclear D gene. The CDR3 loop spans 13 amino acids. The germline V gene has CDR1 SGHTA and CDR2 FQGNSA. V was clipped by 1 base and J by 8 bases, with 11 bases between them. The CDR3 is CASSLVRGQGYTF. CDR3 sequence (DNA): TGTGCCAGCAGCTTAGTCCGGGGTCAGGGCTACACCTTC.

This clonotype has a handful of counts. This chain connects TRBV5-1 to TRBJ2-7; no clear D. The CDR3 runs 13 residues. V was clipped by 1 base and J by 4 bases, with 9 bases between them. Germline CDR1 and CDR2: SGHRS and YFSETQ. The CDR3 region is CASSLNFGYEQYF. The CDR3 bases are TGCGCCAGCAGCTTGAACTTCGGGTACGAGCAGTACTTC.

This clonotype showed up just a few times. V usage is TRBV12-3 or TRBV12-4 and J usage is TRBJ2-3; TRBD2 might be the D (6 bases). Trimming took off 4 bases at V and 2 bases at J, with 10 bases between the two ends. The CDR3 consists of 14 residues. The CDR3 DNA reads TGTGCCAGCAGTTCCGGACTACCCACAGATACGCAGTATTTT. Protein product: CASSSGLPTDTQYF.

In this sample, this clonotype turned up a few times. The chain joins TRBV19 to TRBJ1-5; D is unclear. The CDR3 sequence is 14 residues long. Germline V CDR1 and CDR2: LNHDA, SQIVND (reference sequence). Trimming stripped 6 bases from V and 4 bases from J, with 13 bases between. The CDR3 reads CASSAMGENQPQHF. CDR3 in DNA: TGTGCCAGTAGCGCCATGGGAGAAAATCAGCCCCAGCATTTT.

In this sample, this clonotype turned up a few times. The chain has TRBV6-2 or TRBV6-3 and TRBJ2-7; the D gene is possibly TRBD1 (5 bases). Germline CDR1 MNHEY, CDR2 SVGEGT. The CDR3 is 14 amino acids. V was clipped by 6 bases and J by 2 bases, with 14 bases between them. In DNA, the CDR3 is TGTGCCAGCAGGAGACAGCATCTAACCTACGAGCAGTACTTC. Encoded protein: CASRRQHLTYEQYF.

A few counts support this clonotype. The chain couples TRBV7-9 to TRBJ2-7; weak D call: TRBD2 (6 bases). CDR1 is SEHNR and CDR2 is FQNEAQ in the germline V gene (reference sequence). There are 14 residues in the CDR3. V lost 2 bases to trimming and J lost 4 bases, with 12 bases between them. CDR3 in DNA: TGTGCCAGCAGCTTAAACGGGAGAGCTTACGAGCAGTACTTC. It translates to CASSLNGRAYEQYF.

V is TRBV7-2 and J is TRBJ2-1, with TRBD2 matching 13 bases. The germline CDR1 and CDR2 sequences are SGHTA and FQGNSA. This CDR3 region has 16 residues. V lost 4 bases to trimming and J lost 8 bases; unmatched junction nucleotides: 8. CDR3 residues: CASSSPGTSGKHEQFF. CDR3 coding DNA: TGTGCCAGCAGCTCCCCCGGGACTAGCGGGAAACATGAGCAGTTCTTC.

The chain uses TRBV29-1 and TRBJ2-7; no clear D gene. The germline gives CDR1 SQVTM, CDR2 ANQGSEA. This CDR3 is built from 12 residues. Trimming removed 3 bases at V and 3 bases at J, with 9 bases between. In nucleotides, the CDR3 is TGCAGCGTTGAGGCAGCTGACTACGAGCAGTACTTC. Its translation is CSVEAADYEQYF.

CDR3 loop: CASSQDSPYEQYF. For the CDR3, the DNA is TGTGCCAGCAGCCAGGACTCCCCCTACGAGCAGTACTTC. The chain recombines TRBV5-6 with TRBJ2-7, with D possibly matching TRBD2 (5 bases). Trimming removed 4 bases from V and 2 bases from J, with 10 bases in between. The germline V gene encodes CDR1 SGHDT and CDR2 YYEEEE. The CDR3 runs 13 residues.

The chain links TRBV4-3 to TRBJ2-2; 7 nucleotides align to TRBD2. This CDR3 spans 18 amino acids. The V segment lost 0 bases and the J segment 4 bases; nucleotides outside the gene matches: 11. Germline V gene lookup returns CDR1 LGHNA and CDR2 YSLEER. CDR3 DNA sequence: TGCGCCAGCAGCCAAGAAATTCGCGGGAGTTCGGTCACCGGGGAGCTGTTTTTT. Protein sequence: CASSQEIRGSSVTGELFF.

The chain has TRBV30 and TRBJ1-5, with D unresolved. CDR3 length equals 15 residues. CDR1 and CDR2 from the germline V gene are GTSNPN and SVGIG (reference sequence). Trimming removed 2 bases from V and 4 bases from J, with 15 bases in between. The CDR3 bases are TGTGCCTGGAGTAGGAGGGATTTCGGGAATCAGCCCCAGCATTTT. Encoded protein: CAWSRRDFGNQPQHF.

This clonotype has a handful of counts. This sequence joins TRBV29-1 and TRBJ2-7; D unresolved. The length of the CDR3 is 12 residues. V lost 3 bases to trimming and J lost 4 bases, with 10 bases between them. CDR1 and CDR2 from the germline V gene are SQVTM and ANQGSEA. The CDR3 nucleotides are TGCAGCGTTGAGGGTACCGGGTACGAGCAGTACTTC. Its translation is CSVEGTGYEQYF.

This clonotype was seen more than once but under ten times. J is TRBJ1-1 and V is TRBV5-5; D is ambiguous. Trimming cost V 4 bases and J 0 bases, with 10 bases left between them. CDR1 is SGHKS and CDR2 is YYEKEE in the germline V gene (reference sequence). The CDR3 length is 14 residues. CDR3: CASSPILMNTEAFF. The CDR3, as DNA: TGTGCCAGCAGCCCGATACTGATGAACACTGAAGCTTTCTTT.

The rearrangement links TRBV20-1 to TRBJ1-2, with no clear D. The CDR3 loop spans 13 amino acids. Germline V lookup: CDR1 DFQATT, CDR2 SNEGSKA (reference sequence). The V end lost 3 bases, the J end lost 6 bases, and 14 bases lay between the germline ends. CDR3 bases: TGCAGTGCTAGCGCTACGTTTTGGAATGGCTACACCTTC. Amino acid sequence: CSASATFWNGYTF.

In this sample, this clonotype turned up a few times. The V gene is TRBV7-2, the J gene TRBJ2-1; 7 bases are shared with TRBD2. Germline V gene lookup returns CDR1 SGHTA and CDR2 FQGNSA. CDR3 length: 13 amino acids. Trimming removed 8 bases from V and 9 bases from J; junction bases left unmatched: 10. The CDR3 protein is CASSPGGSIEQFF. As DNA, the CDR3 is TGTGCCAGCTCGCCTGGCGGGAGTATTGAGCAGTTCTTC.

The V call is TRBV5-6, the J call TRBJ1-1; D unclear. Trimming removed 1 base from V and 3 bases from J, with 10 bases in between. Germline values: CDR1 SGHDT, CDR2 YYEEEE. The CDR3 consists of 14 residues. In DNA form, the CDR3 reads TGTGCCAGCAGCTTGTTTCGAGGAGACACTGAAGCTTTCTTT. Its translation: CASSLFRGDTEAFF.

Only a few counts were recorded for this clonotype. The chain joins TRBV6-1 to TRBJ2-3, with a possible D match to TRBD2 (5 bases). Germline V gives CDR1 MNHNS, CDR2 SASEGT. The V end lost 5 bases, the J end lost 0 bases, and 12 bases lay between the germline ends. The CDR3 totals 15 residues. In DNA form, the CDR3 reads TGTGCCAGCAGTCGCAGGACTCCTAGCACAGATACGCAGTATTTT. Amino acids: CASSRRTPSTDTQYF.